Described below is a single TCR beta chain sequence and its context. In the source study's methods: Amplified reference gene primers provided the basis for estimating nucleated cell counts. Data came from immunoSEQ multiplex PCR; TCRdb stores just in-frame clones and leaves some out. V, J and clone size are those of that table, while D and trimming were read from the DNA. The sample shows around 38,000 clones, more than 75% of them seen only once. This record comes from a study of blood T cell repertoires in COVID-19. On the study more broadly: Collection of acute and convalescent COVID-19 samples took place in the United States, Italy and Spain. The analysed material was cDNA or gDNA that came from T cells, B-cell-depleted T cells, or PBMCs.

The sample comprised peripheral blood. This sequence originates from a man in his 70s with acute or convalescent COVID-19.

CDR3 amino acids: CASSIRGRSSSTDTQYF. The DNA of the CDR3 is TGTGCCAGTAGTATAAGGGGCCGCAGCTCTAGCACAGATACGCAGTATTTT. V is TRBV19 and J is TRBJ2-3; D perhaps matches TRBD1 (5 bases). The V gene lost 2 bases and the J gene lost 0 bases, with 15 bases spanning the gap. Germline V gives CDR1 LNHDA, CDR2 SQIVND (reference sequence). The CDR3 consists of 17 residues.